This TCR beta chain was recovered during a study of blood T cell repertoires in COVID-19. On the study more broadly: Italy, Spain and the United States were the sources of the convalescent and acute COVID-19 samples. PBMCs, B-cell-depleted T cells, or T cells were the source of the cDNA or gDNA that made up the material.

As processed by the authors: Reference gene primer amplification yielded estimated nucleated cell counts. Using immunoSEQ multiplex PCR, the repertoire was profiled, and TCRdb retains in-frame clones only, with some absent. The DNA gave D and trimming, while V, J and clone size come from that table. The sample lists around 100,000 clones; roughly 80% were seen once. The CDR3 has 15 residues. Germline CDR1 MDHEN, CDR2 SYDVKM. The V segment lost 4 bases and the J segment 2 bases; nucleotides outside the gene matches: 5. Input material: peripheral blood. This TCR came from a man in his 70s with active or convalescent COVID-19. The chain recombines TRBV28 with TRBJ2-5; TRBD2 aligns across 9 bases. The CDR3 DNA sequence: TGTGCCAGCAGTTCGGGGACTAGCAGACAAGAGACCCAGTACTTC. As protein: CASSSGTSRQETQYF.